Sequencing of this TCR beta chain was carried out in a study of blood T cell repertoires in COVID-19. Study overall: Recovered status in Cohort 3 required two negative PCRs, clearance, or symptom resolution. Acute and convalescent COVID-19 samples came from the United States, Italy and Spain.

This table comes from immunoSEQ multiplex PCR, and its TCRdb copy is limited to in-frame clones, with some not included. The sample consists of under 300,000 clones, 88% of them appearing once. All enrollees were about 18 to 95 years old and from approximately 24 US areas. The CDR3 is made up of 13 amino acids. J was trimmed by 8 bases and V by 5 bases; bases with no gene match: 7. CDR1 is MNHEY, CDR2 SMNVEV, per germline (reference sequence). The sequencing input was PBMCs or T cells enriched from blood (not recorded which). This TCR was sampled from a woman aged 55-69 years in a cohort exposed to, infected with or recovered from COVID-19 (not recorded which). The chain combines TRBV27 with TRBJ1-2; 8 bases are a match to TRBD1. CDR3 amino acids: CASSPQGARGYTF. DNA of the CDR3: TGTGCCAGCAGTCCGCAGGGGGCGCGCGGCTACACCTTC.